This T cell receptor (beta chain) derives from a study of T-cell reconstitution after alpha-beta-depleted transplantation in children (dated by TCRdb to the mid-2010s). Describing the broader study: The study quantitatively tracked T-cell immune reconstitution after TCRalphabeta/CD19-depleted allogeneic hematopoietic cell transplantation in children using TCR repertoire profiling.

Preparation of the library involved PCR. The instrument was an Illumina HiSeq 2500. TCR library preparation used molecular barcoding, with unique molecular identifiers applied to normalize quantification of the TCRbeta repertoire. The raw public data were reprocessed by TCRdb itself: fastp quality trimming at Q25, MiXCR clonotype calling, in-frame beta chains only. CDR3 protein sequences are deduplicated, and each keeps its most common genes and DNA. The sample table shows 75,000 to 80,000 distinct CDR3 sequences, and 15% to 20% are seen once. Of the sample, 40% to 65% is held by the ten largest clones. CDR1 and CDR2, looked up from the germline V gene (reference sequence), are DFQATT and SNEGSKA. The CDR3 numbers 16 residues from cysteine through phenylalanine. The sequence is cut down to CDR3 DNA, 48 bases in frame from base 1. V and J are trimmed by 0 bases and 2 bases, and the gene matches miss 10 bases of the junction.

As to this clonotype: This receptor's antigen is unknown. No per-base quality is available; no much larger clone lies one base away.

The intended sense of this specimen's treatment or condition label: allogeneic hematopoietic cell transplantation with graft depleted of TCRalphabeta T cells and CD19 B cells. The children who served as transplant recipients had been given grafts of TCRalphabeta/CD19-depleted allogeneic hematopoietic cells. The research as a whole found: In some patients, the high TCRbeta diversity seen at day 60 was put down to recipient T cells and intrathymic progenitors that had survived conditioning. The apparently early recovery of alphabetaT-cell counts about two months after transplant reportedly depended on only several hundred rapidly expanded clones that came from non-depleted graft cells. The frequencies of hyperexpanded clones fell over the following months, and after one year, T-cell counts and TCRbeta diversity were mostly attributed to newly produced T cells.

Material: PBMCs, mostly from graft donor cells, obtained 360 days after TCRalphabeta/CD19-depleted stem cell transplant. Recombination connected TRBV20-1 to TRBJ2-7, and 7 bases in between align with TRBD2. The TCR was taken from a male patient aged 2-15 years who had a stem cell transplant for acute lymphoblastic leukemia, so the T cells may come from the graft donor. The DNA is as follows: TGCAGTGCTAGAGATCTTGCGGGAGAATCAGCCTACGAGCAGTACTTC. Translated, this is CSARDLAGESAYEQYF.